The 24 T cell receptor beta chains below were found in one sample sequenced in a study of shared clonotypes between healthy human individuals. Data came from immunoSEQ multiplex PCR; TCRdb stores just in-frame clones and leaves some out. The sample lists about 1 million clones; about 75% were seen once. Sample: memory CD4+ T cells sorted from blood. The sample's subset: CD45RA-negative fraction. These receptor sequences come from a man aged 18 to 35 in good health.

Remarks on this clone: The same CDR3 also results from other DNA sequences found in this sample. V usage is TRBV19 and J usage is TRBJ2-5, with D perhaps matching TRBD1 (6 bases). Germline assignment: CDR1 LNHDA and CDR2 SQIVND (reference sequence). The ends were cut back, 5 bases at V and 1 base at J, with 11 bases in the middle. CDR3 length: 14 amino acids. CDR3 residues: CASSPGGSQETQYF. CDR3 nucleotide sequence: TGTGCCAGTAGTCCTGGGGGCAGCCAAGAGACCCAGTACTTC.

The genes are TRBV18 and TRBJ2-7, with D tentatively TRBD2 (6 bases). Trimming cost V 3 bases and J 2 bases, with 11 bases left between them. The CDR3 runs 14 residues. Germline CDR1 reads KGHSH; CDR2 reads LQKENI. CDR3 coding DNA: TGTGCCAGCTCACCTGGAGGGTGGGCCTACGAGCAGTACTTC. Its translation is CASSPGGWAYEQYF.

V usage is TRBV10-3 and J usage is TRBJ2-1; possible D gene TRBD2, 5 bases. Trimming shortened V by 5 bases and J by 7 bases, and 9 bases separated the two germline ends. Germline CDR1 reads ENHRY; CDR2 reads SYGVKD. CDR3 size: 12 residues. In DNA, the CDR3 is TGTGCCATCAGTTCTCGGGATAATGAGCAGTTCTTC. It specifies CAISSRDNEQFF.

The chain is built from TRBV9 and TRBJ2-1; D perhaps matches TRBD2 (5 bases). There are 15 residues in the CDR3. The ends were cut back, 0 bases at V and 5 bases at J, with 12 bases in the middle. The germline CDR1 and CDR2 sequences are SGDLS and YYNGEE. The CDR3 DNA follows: TGTGCCAGCAGCGTAGCGGGATCCGTGAACAATGAGCAGTTCTTC. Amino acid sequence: CASSVAGSVNNEQFF.

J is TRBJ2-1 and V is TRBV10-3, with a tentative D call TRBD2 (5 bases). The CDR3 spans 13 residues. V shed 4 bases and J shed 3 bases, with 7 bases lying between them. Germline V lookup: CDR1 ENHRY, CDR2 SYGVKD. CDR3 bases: TGTGCCATCAGTGCGGACTTCTACAATGAGCAGTTCTTC. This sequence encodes CAISADFYNEQFF.

This chain's CDR3 is CASSIGEGATTGELFF. CDR3 nucleotides: TGTGCCAGTAGTATCGGCGAGGGGGCGACCACCGGGGAGCTGTTTTTT. This chain links TRBV19 with TRBJ2-2; 7 bases align to TRBD1. The CDR3 is 16 amino acids. Germline V gene data show CDR1 as LNHDA and CDR2 as SQIVND (reference sequence). Trimming at V came to 3 bases and at J to 4 bases, leaving 8 bases not matched to a gene.

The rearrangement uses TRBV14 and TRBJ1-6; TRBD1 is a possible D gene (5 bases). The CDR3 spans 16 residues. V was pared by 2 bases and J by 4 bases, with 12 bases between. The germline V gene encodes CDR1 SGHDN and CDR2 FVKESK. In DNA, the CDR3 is TGTGCCAGCAGCCAATTGCAGGGTACTTATAATTCACCCCTCCACTTT. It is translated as CASSQLQGTYNSPLHF.

DNA of the CDR3: TGTGCCAGCAGCTTAGGGGTAAACTTGGGTGTCCCTTACGAGCAGTACTTC. Protein sequence: CASSLGVNLGVPYEQYF. The chain joins TRBV7-6 to TRBJ2-7; D unclear. From germline, CDR1 is SGHVS and CDR2 FNYEAQ. The V end lost 1 base, the J end lost 4 bases, and 20 bases lay between the germline ends. The CDR3 covers 17 residues.

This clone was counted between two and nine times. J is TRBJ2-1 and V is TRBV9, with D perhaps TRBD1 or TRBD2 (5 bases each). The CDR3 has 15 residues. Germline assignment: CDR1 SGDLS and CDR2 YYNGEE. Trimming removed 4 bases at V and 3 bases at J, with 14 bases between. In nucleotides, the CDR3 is TGTGCCAGCAGCCTAGGGACCCTGGGCTACAATGAGCAGTTCTTC. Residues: CASSLGTLGYNEQFF.

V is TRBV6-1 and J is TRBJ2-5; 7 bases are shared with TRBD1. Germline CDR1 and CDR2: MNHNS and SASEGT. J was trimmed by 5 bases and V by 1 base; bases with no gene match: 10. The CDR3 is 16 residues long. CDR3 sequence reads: CASSEGTGVISETQYF. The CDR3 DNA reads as TGTGCCAGCAGTGAAGGGACAGGTGTCATCTCGGAGACCCAGTACTTC.

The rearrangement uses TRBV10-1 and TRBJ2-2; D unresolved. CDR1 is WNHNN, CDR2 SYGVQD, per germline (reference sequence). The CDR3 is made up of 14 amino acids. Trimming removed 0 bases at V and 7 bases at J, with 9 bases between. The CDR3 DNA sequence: TGCGCCAGCAGTGAGTCTCTTTTCGGCGGGGAGCTGTTTTTT. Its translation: CASSESLFGGELFF.

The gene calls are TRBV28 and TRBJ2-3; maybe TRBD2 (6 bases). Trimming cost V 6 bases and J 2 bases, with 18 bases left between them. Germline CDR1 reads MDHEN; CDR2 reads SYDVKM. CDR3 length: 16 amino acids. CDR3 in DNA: TGTGCCAGCAGCCCTGCACCGGAGGGTGTCACAGATACGCAGTATTTT. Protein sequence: CASSPAPEGVTDTQYF.

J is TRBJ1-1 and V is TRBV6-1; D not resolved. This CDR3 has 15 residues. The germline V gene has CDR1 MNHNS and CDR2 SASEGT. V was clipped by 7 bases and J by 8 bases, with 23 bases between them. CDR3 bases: TGTGCCAGCACCCCCATATTGATAGCCAGGATCGAAGCTTTCTTT. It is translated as CASTPILIARIEAFF.

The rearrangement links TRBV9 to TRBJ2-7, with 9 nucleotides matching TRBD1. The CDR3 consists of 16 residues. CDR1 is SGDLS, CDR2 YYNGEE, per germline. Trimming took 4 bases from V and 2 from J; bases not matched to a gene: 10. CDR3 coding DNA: TGTGCCAGCAGCTCATACAGGGGGCGCGTCGCCTACGAGCAGTACTTC. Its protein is CASSSYRGRVAYEQYF.

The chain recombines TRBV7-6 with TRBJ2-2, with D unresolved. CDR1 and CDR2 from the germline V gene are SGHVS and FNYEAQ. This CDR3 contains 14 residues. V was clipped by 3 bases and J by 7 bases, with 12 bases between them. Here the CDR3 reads CASSLVGFGGELFF. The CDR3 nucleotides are TGTGCCAGCAGCTTGGTTGGCTTTGGCGGGGAGCTGTTTTTT.

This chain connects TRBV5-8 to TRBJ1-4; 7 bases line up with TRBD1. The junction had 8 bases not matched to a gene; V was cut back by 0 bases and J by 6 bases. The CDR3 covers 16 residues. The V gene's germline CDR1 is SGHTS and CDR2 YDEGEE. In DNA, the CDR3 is TGTGCCAGCAGCTTGGGAAAGACAGGGAGGGATGAAAAACTGTTTTTT. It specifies CASSLGKTGRDEKLFF.

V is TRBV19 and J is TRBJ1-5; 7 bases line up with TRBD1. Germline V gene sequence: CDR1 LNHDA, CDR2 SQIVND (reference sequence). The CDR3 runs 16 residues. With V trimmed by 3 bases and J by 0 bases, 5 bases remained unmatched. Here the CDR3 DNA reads TGTGCCAGTAGTATCCAGGGGGGGTATAGCAATCAGCCCCAGCATTTT. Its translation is CASSIQGGYSNQPQHF.

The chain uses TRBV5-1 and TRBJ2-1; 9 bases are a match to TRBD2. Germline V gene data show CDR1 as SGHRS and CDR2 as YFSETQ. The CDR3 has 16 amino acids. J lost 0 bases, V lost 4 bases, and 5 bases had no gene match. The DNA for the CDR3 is TGCGCCAGCAGCCGTAGCGGGAGTAGCTCCTACAATGAGCAGTTCTTC. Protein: CASSRSGSSSYNEQFF.

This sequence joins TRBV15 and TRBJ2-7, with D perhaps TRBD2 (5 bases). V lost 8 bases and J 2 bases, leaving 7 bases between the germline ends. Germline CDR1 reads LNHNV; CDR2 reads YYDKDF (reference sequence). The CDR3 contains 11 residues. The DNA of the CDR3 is TGTGCCACCGTGCGGGCCTACGAGCAGTACTTC. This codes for CATVRAYEQYF.

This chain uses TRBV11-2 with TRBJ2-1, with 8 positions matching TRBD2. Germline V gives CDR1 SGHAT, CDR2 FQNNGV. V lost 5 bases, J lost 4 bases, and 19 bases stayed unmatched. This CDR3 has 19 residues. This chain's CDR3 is CASSPNQHHLRGDYNEQFF. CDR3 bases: TGTGCCAGCAGCCCGAACCAACACCACTTGCGGGGGGATTACAATGAGCAGTTCTTC.

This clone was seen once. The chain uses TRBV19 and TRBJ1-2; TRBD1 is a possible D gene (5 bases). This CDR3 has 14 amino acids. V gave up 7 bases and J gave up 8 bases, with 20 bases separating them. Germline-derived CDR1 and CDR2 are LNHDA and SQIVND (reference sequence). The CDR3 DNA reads TGTGCCAGTACCTCCGGGACCTCGTTCGGAGGCTACACCTTC. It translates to CASTSGTSFGGYTF. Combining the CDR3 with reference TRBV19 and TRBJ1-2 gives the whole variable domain DGGITQSPKYLFRKEGQNVTLSCEQNLNHDAMYWYRQDPGQGLRLIYYSQIVNDFQKGDIAEGYSVSREKKESFPLTVTSAQKNPTAFYLCASTSGTSFGGYTFGSGTRLTVV.

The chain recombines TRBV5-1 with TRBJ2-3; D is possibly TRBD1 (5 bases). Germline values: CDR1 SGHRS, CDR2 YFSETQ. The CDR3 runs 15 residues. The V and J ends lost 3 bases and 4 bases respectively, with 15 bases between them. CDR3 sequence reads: CASSWRNRGSDTQYF. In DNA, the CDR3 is TGCGCCAGCAGCTGGCGGAATAGGGGATCAGATACGCAGTATTTT.

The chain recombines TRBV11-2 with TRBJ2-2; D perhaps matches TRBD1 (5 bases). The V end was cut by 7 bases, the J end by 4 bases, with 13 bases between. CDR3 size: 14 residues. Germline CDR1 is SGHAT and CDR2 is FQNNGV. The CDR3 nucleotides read TGTGCCAGCAATCTCCAGGGCAGCACCGGGGAGCTGTTTTTT. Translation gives CASNLQGSTGELFF.

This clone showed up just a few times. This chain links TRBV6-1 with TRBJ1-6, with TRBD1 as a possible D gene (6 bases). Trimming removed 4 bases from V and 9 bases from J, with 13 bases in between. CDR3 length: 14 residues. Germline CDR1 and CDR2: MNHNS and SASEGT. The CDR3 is CASSGGGGFSPLHF. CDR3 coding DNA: TGTGCCAGCAGTGGGGGAGGGGGGTTTTCACCCCTCCACTTT.